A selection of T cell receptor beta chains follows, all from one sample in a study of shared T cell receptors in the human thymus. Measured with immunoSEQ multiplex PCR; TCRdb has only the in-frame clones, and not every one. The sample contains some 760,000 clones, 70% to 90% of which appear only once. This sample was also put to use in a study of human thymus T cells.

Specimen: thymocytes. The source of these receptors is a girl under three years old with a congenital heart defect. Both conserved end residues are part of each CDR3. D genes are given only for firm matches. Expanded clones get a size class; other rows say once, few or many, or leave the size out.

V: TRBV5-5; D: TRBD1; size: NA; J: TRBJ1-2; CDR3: CASSLLKNRGRNFF; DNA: TGTGCCAGCAGCCTGCTAAAGAACAGGGGGCGAAACTTCTTC
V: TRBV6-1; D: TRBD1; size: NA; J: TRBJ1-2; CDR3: CASRRDRANYGYTF; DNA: TGTGCCAGCAGGCGGGACAGGGCTAACTATGGCTACACCTTC
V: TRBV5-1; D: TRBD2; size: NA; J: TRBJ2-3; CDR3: CASRIYKTSGGAGQWTDTQYF; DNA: TGCGCCAGCAGGATCTATAAGACTAGCGGGGGGGCTGGACAGTGGACAGATACGCAGTATTTT
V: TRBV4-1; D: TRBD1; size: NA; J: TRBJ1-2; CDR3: CASSRERQGTNYGYTF; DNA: TGCGCCAGCAGCAGAGAGCGACAGGGGACCAACTATGGCTACACCTTC
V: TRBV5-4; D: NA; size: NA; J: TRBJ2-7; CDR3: CASSLFRGSYEQYF; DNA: TGTGCCAGCAGCTTGTTTAGGGGCTCCTACGAGCAGTACTTC
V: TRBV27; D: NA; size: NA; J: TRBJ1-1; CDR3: CASSYGDSCTEAFF; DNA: TGTGCCAGCAGTTACGGGGATTCGTGTACTGAAGCTTTCTTT
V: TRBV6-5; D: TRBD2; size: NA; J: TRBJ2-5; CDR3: CASSYRLAGAETQYF; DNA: TGTGCCAGCAGTTACAGGCTAGCGGGGGCAGAGACCCAGTACTTC
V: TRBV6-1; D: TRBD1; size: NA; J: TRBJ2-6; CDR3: CASSDDRGSGANVLTF; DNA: TGTGCCAGCAGTGACGACAGGGGATCTGGGGCCAACGTCCTGACTTTC
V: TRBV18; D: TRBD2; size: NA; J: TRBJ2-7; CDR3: CASSPGKRGAGHEQYF; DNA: TGTGCCAGCTCACCAGGGAAGCGGGGCGCTGGCCACGAGCAGTACTTC
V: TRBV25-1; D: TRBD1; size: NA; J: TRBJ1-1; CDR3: CASSSQGAGDTEAFF; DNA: TGTGCCAGCAGTTCCCAGGGGGCAGGGGACACTGAAGCTTTCTTT
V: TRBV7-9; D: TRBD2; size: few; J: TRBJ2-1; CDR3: CASSLRTSGDHEQFF; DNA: TGTGCCAGCAGCCTCCGGACTAGCGGGGACCATGAGCAGTTCTTC
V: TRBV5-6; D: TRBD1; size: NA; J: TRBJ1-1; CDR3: CASRYLTGTGVTEAFF; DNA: TGTGCCAGCAGATACTTAACCGGGACAGGGGTGACTGAAGCTTTCTTT
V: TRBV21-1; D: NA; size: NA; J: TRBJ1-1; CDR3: CASSPGRRGSPEAFF; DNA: TGTGCCAGCAGCCCGGGGAGGCGGGGTTCCCCTGAAGCTTTCTTT
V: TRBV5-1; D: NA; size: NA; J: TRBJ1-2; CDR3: CASRKNAGYYGYTF; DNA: TGCGCCAGCCGTAAAAATGCAGGCTACTATGGCTACACCTTC
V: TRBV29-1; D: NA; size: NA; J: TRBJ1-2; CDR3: CSVDRGISGYTF; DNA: TGCAGCGTGGACCGGGGGATCAGTGGCTACACCTTC
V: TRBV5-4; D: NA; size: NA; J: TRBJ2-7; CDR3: CASSLGRASRRYEQYF; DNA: TGTGCCAGCAGCTTGGGGCGGGCCTCCAGGCGCTACGAGCAGTACTTC
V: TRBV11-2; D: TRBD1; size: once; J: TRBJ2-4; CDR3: CASSLSIGQVGKNIQYF; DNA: TGTGCCAGCAGCTTATCCATCGGACAGGTCGGGAAAAACATTCAGTACTTC
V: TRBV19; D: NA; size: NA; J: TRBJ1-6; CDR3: CASSTGDNSPLHF; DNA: TGTGCCAGTAGTACAGGGGATAATTCACCCCTCCACTTT
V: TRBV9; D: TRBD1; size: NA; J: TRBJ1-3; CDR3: CASSVERTDRVSGNTIYF; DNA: TGTGCCAGCAGCGTAGAGAGGACTGACAGGGTCTCTGGAAACACCATATATTTT
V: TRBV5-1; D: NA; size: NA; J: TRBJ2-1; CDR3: CASSPQGPDTSSYNEQFF; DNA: TGCGCCAGCAGCCCACAGGGACCAGACACAAGCTCCTACAATGAGCAGTTCTTC
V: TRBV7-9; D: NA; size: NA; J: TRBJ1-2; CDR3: CASSPGFYGYTF; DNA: TGTGCCAGCAGCCCAGGATTCTATGGCTACACCTTC
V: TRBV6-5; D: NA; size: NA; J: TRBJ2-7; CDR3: CASSNRDQNYEQYF; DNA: TGTGCCAGCAGTAACAGAGACCAGAACTACGAGCAGTACTTC
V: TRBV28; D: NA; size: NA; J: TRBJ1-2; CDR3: CASSTSCEGGYTF; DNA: TGTGCCAGCAGCACCTCCTGCGAGGGTGGCTACACCTTC
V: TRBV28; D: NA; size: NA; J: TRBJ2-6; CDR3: CASSFGRRANVLTF; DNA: TGTGCCAGCAGTTTTGGGCGACGGGCCAACGTCCTGACTTTC
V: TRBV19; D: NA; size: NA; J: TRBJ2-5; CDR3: CASSMVGLETQYF; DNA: TGTGCCAGTAGTATGGTCGGTCTAGAGACCCAGTACTTC
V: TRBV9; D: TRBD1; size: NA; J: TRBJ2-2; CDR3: CASSPAVGQWGIYTGELFF; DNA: TGTGCCAGCAGCCCTGCGGTGGGACAGTGGGGAATATACACCGGGGAGCTGTTTTTT
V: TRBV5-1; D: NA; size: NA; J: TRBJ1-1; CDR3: CASSLRHSYTEAFF; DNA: TGCGCCAGCAGCTTGCGACACTCCTACACTGAAGCTTTCTTT
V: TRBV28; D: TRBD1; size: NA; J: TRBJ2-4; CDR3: CASSSRDREAKNIQYF; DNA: TGTGCCAGCAGTAGCCGGGACAGAGAAGCCAAAAACATTCAGTACTTC
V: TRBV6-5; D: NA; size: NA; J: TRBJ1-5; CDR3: CASKTRPGGNQPQHF; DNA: TGTGCCAGCAAAACCCGACCTGGGGGGAATCAGCCCCAGCATTTT
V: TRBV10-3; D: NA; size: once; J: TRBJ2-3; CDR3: CATRRRSDTQYF; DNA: TGTGCCACACGGAGACGATCAGATACGCAGTATTTT
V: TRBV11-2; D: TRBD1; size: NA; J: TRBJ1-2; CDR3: CASSPDRDWGLEDGYTF; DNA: TGTGCCAGCAGCCCGGACAGGGATTGGGGACTGGAGGATGGCTACACCTTC
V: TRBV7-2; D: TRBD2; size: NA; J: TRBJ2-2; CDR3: CASRFTSGGFNWTGELFF; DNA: TGTGCCAGCAGGTTTACTAGCGGGGGGTTCAACTGGACCGGGGAGCTGTTTTTT
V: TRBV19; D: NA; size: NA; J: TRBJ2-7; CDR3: CASSERAYEQYF; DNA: TGTGCCAGTAGTGAGAGAGCCTACGAGCAGTACTTC
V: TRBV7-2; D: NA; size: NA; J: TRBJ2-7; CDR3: CASKGGPNRIYEQYF; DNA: TGTGCCAGCAAGGGGGGGCCCAACCGAATCTACGAGCAGTACTTC
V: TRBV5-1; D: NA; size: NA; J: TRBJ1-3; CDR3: CASSLSGPGNTIYF; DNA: TGCGCCAGCAGCTTGTCAGGGCCCGGAAACACCATATATTTT
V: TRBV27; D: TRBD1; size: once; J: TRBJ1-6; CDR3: CASSSYQGEPLHF; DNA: TGTGCCAGCAGCAGTTACCAGGGGGAACCCCTCCACTTT
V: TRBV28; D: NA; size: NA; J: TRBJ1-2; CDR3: CASSSRGLTIDGGYTF; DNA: TGTGCCAGCAGTTCCCGAGGACTGACGATAGATGGTGGCTACACCTTC
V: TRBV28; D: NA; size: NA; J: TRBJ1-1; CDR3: CASSLMGSQGSVAEGLFEAFF; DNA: TGTGCCAGCAGTTTAATGGGCAGTCAGGGTTCGGTAGCGGAAGGGCTCTTTGAAGCTTTCTTT
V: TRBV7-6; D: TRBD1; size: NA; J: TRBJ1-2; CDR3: CATRTGGRNGYTF; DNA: TGTGCCACCCGGACAGGGGGAAGAAATGGCTACACCTTC
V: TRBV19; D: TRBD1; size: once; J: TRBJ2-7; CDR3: CASSIAAGGSSYEQYF; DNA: TGTGCCAGTAGTATTGCAGCAGGGGGAAGCTCCTACGAGCAGTACTTC
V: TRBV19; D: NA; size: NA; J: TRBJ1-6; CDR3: CASRHLRTPTPLHF; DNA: TGTGCCTCTCGACACCTGAGGACACCAACACCCCTCCACTTT
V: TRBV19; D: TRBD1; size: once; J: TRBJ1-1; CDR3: CASSPPPGTGLPEAFF; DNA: TGTGCCAGTAGTCCACCTCCCGGGACAGGTCTGCCTGAAGCTTTCTTT
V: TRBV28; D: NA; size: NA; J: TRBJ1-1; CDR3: CASSFTPPLVRGEGTEAFF; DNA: TGTGCCAGCAGTTTTACCCCTCCCCTCGTGAGAGGGGAGGGGACTGAAGCTTTCTTT
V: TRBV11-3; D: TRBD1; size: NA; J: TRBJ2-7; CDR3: CASSLHRDSLFEEQYF; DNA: TGTGCCAGCAGCCTCCACCGGGACAGCTTATTCGAGGAGCAGTACTTC
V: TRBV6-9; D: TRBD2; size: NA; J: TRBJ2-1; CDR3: CASSYVVRTSGGLTYYNEQFF; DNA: TGTGCCAGCAGTTATGTAGTACGGACTAGCGGGGGACTCACCTACTACAATGAGCAGTTCTTC
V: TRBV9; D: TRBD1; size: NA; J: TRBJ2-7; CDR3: CASSPRGQSYEQYF; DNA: TGTGCCAGCAGCCCTAGGGGACAGTCCTACGAGCAGTACTTC
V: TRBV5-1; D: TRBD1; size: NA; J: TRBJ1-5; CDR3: CASSLTGTGSNQPQHF; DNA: TGCGCCAGCAGCTTGACCGGGACAGGGAGCAATCAGCCCCAGCATTTT
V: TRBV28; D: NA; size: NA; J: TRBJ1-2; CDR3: CASSLANRVEFYGYTF; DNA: TGTGCCAGCAGTTTAGCCAACCGAGTCGAGTTTTATGGCTACACCTTC
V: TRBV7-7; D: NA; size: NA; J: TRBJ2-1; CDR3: CASSDINGGWEQFF; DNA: TGTGCCAGCAGCGATATAAACGGCGGGTGGGAGCAGTTCTTC
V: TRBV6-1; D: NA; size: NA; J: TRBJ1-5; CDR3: CASMSQGNMHQPQHF; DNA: TGTGCCAGCATGAGTCAGGGGAATATGCATCAGCCCCAGCATTTT
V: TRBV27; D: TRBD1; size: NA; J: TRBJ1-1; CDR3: CASSPPGQGGGTEAFF; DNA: TGTGCCAGCAGTCCACCCGGACAGGGCGGTGGTACTGAAGCTTTCTTT
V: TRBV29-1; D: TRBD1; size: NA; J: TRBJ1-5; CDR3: CSVRQGPYNQPQHF; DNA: TGCAGCGTGAGACAGGGGCCCTACAATCAGCCCCAGCATTTT
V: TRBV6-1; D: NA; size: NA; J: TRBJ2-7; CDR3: CASSEERKPDHLYEQYF; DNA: TGTGCCAGCAGTGAAGAGAGGAAGCCTGACCACCTTTACGAGCAGTACTTC
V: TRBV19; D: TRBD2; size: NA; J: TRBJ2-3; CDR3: CASSIDGGASGGLTTDTQYF; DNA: TGTGCCAGTAGTATAGATGGAGGGGCTAGCGGGGGGCTGACCACAGATACGCAGTATTTT
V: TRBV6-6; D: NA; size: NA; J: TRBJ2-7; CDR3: CASRTGCSYEQYF; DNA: TGTGCCAGCAGGACTGGGTGCTCCTACGAGCAGTACTTC
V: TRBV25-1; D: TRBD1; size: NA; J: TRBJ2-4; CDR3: CASRDLRDREYF; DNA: TGTGCCAGCAGAGACCTCCGGGACAGGGAGTACTTC
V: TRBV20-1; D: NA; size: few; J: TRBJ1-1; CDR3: CSARTTGEAFF; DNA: TGCAGTGCTAGAACAACAGGGGAAGCTTTCTTT
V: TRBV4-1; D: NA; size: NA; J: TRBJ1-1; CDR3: CASVHSKGGTEAFF; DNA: TGCGCCAGCGTCCACTCAAAGGGAGGAACTGAAGCTTTCTTT
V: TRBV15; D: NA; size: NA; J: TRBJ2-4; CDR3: CATSREAPGYSKNIQYF; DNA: TGTGCCACCAGCAGAGAGGCCCCCGGGTATTCCAAAAACATTCAGTACTTC